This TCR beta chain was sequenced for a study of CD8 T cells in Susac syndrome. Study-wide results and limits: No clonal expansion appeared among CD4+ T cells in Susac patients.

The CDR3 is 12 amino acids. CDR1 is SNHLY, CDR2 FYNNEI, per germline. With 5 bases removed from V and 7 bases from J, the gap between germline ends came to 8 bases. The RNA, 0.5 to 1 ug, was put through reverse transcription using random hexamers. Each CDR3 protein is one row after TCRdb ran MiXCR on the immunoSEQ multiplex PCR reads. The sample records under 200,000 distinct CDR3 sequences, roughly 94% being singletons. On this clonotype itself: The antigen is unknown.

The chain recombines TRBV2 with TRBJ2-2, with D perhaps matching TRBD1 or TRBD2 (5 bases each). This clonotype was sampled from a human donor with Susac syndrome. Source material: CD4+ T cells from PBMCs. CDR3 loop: CASSRDLGELFF. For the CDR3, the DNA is TGTGCCAGCAGTCGGGACCTCGGGGAGCTGTTTTTT.